Listed here are 26 T cell receptor beta chains from one sample, sequenced in a study of T-cell memory formation after mild COVID-19. A single record per CDR3 protein comes from TCRdb applying MiXCR to the 5' RACE reads. Of 350,000 or so distinct CDR3 sequences listed, roughly 21% are singletons. The material sequenced was PBMCs or a T cell subset sorted from them (not recorded which). These receptors were collected from an adult woman who had mild COVID-19 (a few samples of this study predate the infection). Cell type and time point are not known.

The chain carries TRBV7-2 and TRBJ1-1, with TRBD1 matching 7 bases. Germline assignment: CDR1 SGHTA and CDR2 FQGNSA. The CDR3 spans 17 residues. V lost 0 bases and J lost 1; bases outside the gene matches: 8. The CDR3 spells CASSLASQGGENTEAFF. CDR3 nucleotide sequence: TGTGCCAGCAGCTTAGCGTCGCAGGGGGGGGAGAACACTGAAGCTTTCTTT.

The gene calls are TRBV7-3 and TRBJ2-1, with TRBD2 identical over 9 bases. CDR1 SGHTA and CDR2 FQGTGA come from the germline V gene. The CDR3 is 15 residues long. V was clipped by 5 bases and J by 4 bases; unmatched bases: 6. DNA of the CDR3: TGTGCCAGCAGCCCTTTAAGCGGGAGGTACAATGAGCAGTTCTTC. Its translation is CASSPLSGRYNEQFF.

The rearrangement links TRBV6-5 to TRBJ2-3; D not resolved. There are 15 residues in the CDR3. Germline assignment: CDR1 MNHEY and CDR2 SVGAGI. V was trimmed by 0 bases and J by 2 bases, leaving 9 bases between them. The CDR3 loop reads CASSYSGLYTDTQYF. CDR3 coding DNA: TGTGCCAGCAGTTACTCGGGCCTGTACACAGATACGCAGTATTTT.

This clonotype has ten or more counts. The V call is TRBV9, the J call TRBJ2-1; weak D call: TRBD2 (6 bases). Germline V gives CDR1 SGDLS, CDR2 YYNGEE. The CDR3 is 15 amino acids. V was trimmed by 0 bases and J by 13 bases, leaving 20 bases between them. The CDR3 sequence: CASSVDPPWRANQFF. CDR3 sequence (DNA): TGTGCCAGCAGCGTAGACCCCCCGTGGAGGGCTAACCAGTTCTTC.

The CDR3 region is CSARLGSEQFF. The CDR3 coding sequence is TGCAGTGCTCGCCTTGGCAGTGAGCAGTTCTTC. The V call is TRBV20-1, the J call TRBJ2-1; no clear D gene. This CDR3 contains 11 residues. Trimming cost V 5 bases and J 9 bases, with 11 bases left between them. The germline V gene encodes CDR1 DFQATT and CDR2 SNEGSKA (reference sequence).

The sample holds a few counts of this clonotype. The CDR3 nucleotides are TGTGCCAGCAGCGTAAGGTACACCGGGGAGCTGTTTTTT. Encoded protein: CASSVRYTGELFF. The chain combines TRBV9 with TRBJ2-2; D ambiguous. The CDR3 is 13 amino acids. In germline, CDR1 is SGDLS, CDR2 YYNGEE. V was trimmed by 1 base and J by 3 bases, leaving 4 bases between them.

CDR3 DNA sequence: TGTGCCAGCAGTCGCGGGGGGGGGAATCAGCCCCAGCATTTT. Translation: CASSRGGGNQPQHF. V and J are TRBV27 and TRBJ1-5, with D perhaps TRBD1 (5 bases). The CDR3 runs 14 residues. The V and J ends lost 5 bases and 4 bases respectively, with 12 bases between them. The germline V gene encodes CDR1 MNHEY and CDR2 SMNVEV (reference sequence).

This CDR3 reads CASSSGYLYGYTF. The DNA for the CDR3 is TGTGCCAGCAGCTCAGGGTATTTATATGGCTACACCTTC. This chain links TRBV7-9 with TRBJ1-2, with TRBD1 as a possible D gene (5 bases). With 4 bases removed from V and 5 bases from J, the gap between germline ends came to 11 bases. This CDR3 has 13 amino acids. Germline loops: CDR1 SEHNR, CDR2 FQNEAQ (reference sequence).

This clonotype has more than one count but fewer than ten. The chain carries TRBV12-3 or TRBV12-4 and TRBJ1-5; D might be TRBD1 (6 bases). V dropped 7 bases and J dropped 7 bases, with 14 bases sitting between them. This CDR3 region has 13 residues. The CDR3 bases are TGTGCCAGCACAAAGACAGGACGACAGCCCCAGCATTTT. It yields the protein CASTKTGRQPQHF.

This clonotype was seen more than once but under ten times. V and J are TRBV4-2 and TRBJ2-1, with D unresolved. Trimming stripped 0 bases from V and 10 bases from J, with 13 bases between. Germline CDR1 LGHNA, CDR2 YNFKEQ. The CDR3 totals 14 residues. The chain's CDR3 is CASSQDLFGVEQFF. Here the CDR3 DNA reads TGTGCCAGCAGCCAAGATCTCTTCGGTGTAGAGCAGTTCTTC.

This clonotype was seen more than once but under ten times. The V call is TRBV5-6, the J call TRBJ2-5, with a possible D match to TRBD1 (5 bases). The germline V gene has CDR1 SGHDT and CDR2 YYEEEE. The V and J ends lost 3 bases and 0 bases respectively, with 18 bases between them. The CDR3 extends over 17 amino acids. Here the CDR3 DNA reads TGTGCCAGCAGCTACTCGTCCCTGACAGAATACCAAGAGACCCAGTACTTC. It encodes CASSYSSLTEYQETQYF.

This chain uses TRBV5-1 with TRBJ1-5; D is undetermined. CDR3 length: 15 residues. Germline V CDR1 and CDR2: SGHRS, YFSETQ. Between the trimmed V and J ends, which lost 4 bases and 0 bases, there was a span of 11 bases. CDR3 in amino acids: CASSPNSDSNQPQHF. CDR3 DNA sequence: TGCGCCAGCAGCCCGAACAGTGATAGCAATCAGCCCCAGCATTTT.

The rearrangement uses TRBV3-1 and TRBJ2-4, with no clear D. V lost 4 bases, J lost 2 bases, and 18 bases lay in between. Germline loops: CDR1 LGHDT, CDR2 YNNKEL (reference sequence). This CDR3 comprises 17 residues. The CDR3 loop reads CASSPELGAVTKNIQYF. The CDR3 region has the DNA TGTGCCAGCAGCCCCGAGTTAGGAGCAGTTACCAAAAACATTCAGTACTTC.

This clonotype was seen a handful of times. The chain links TRBV5-1 to TRBJ1-1; no clear D. This CDR3 is 15 amino acids long. Looked up from germline, CDR1 is SGHRS and CDR2 is YFSETQ. The V and J ends lost 3 bases and 3 bases respectively, with 15 bases between them. The CDR3 sequence is CASSYIYYPDTEAFF. The CDR3 nucleotides are TGCGCCAGCAGCTACATTTATTACCCGGACACTGAAGCTTTCTTT.

This clonotype was observed once. CDR3 DNA sequence: TGTGCCAGCAGCCAAGATCAGGGACTAGGCGCAGATACGCAGTATTTT. It yields the protein CASSQDQGLGADTQYF. The chain has TRBV4-2 and TRBJ2-3, with 8 bases lining up with TRBD2. In germline, CDR1 is LGHNA, CDR2 YNFKEQ. The CDR3 sequence is 16 residues long. The J segment lost 4 bases and the V segment lost 0 bases, leaving 6 bases of the junction unmatched.

This clonotype has at least ten counts. V gene TRBV7-3 combines with J gene TRBJ2-7, with D tentatively TRBD1 or TRBD2 (6 bases each). The V end was cut by 3 bases, the J end by 3 bases, with 12 bases between. Germline V gene sequence: CDR1 SGHTA, CDR2 FQGTGA. This CDR3 region has 14 residues. CDR3 region: CASSFNGGGYEQYF. The CDR3, as DNA: TGTGCCAGCAGCTTTAACGGAGGGGGCTACGAGCAGTACTTC. Looking up the rest from reference TRBV7-3 and TRBJ2-7 gives the full variable domain: GAGVSQTPSNKVTEKGKYVELRCDPISGHTALYWYRQSLGQGPEFLIYFQGTGAADDSGLPNDRFFAVRPEGSVSTLKIQRTERGDSAVYLCASSFNGGGYEQYFGPGTRLTVT.

The chain has TRBV9 and TRBJ2-7, with TRBD2 matching 11 bases. The CDR3 covers 16 residues. V lost 0 bases to trimming and J lost 3 bases; unmatched junction nucleotides: 5. Germline CDR1 and CDR2: SGDLS and YYNGEE. The CDR3 loop reads CASSVGLAGLLYEQYF. CDR3 nucleotides: TGTGCCAGCAGCGTAGGACTAGCGGGACTCCTCTACGAGCAGTACTTC.

The gene calls are TRBV29-1 and TRBJ1-1; D gene unclear. Trimming stripped 7 bases from V and 3 bases from J, with 6 bases between. This CDR3 spans 10 amino acids. Looked up from germline, CDR1 is SQVTM and CDR2 is ANQGSEA. CDR3 in amino acids: CSGGDTEAFF. The CDR3 bases are TGCAGCGGTGGGGACACTGAAGCTTTCTTT.

Comment on this clonotype: An end of the junction differs from the germline gene, which may be a read error. The V gene is TRBV3-1, the J gene TRBJ2-3; D ambiguous. Germline V gene data show CDR1 as LGHDT and CDR2 as YNNKEL (reference sequence). CDR3 length equals 15 residues. The CDR3 reads CSSSQGSSATDTQYF. The CDR3 DNA is TGTTCCAGCAGCCAAGGGTCCAGCGCCACAGATACGCAGTATTTT.

The chain combines TRBV12-3 or TRBV12-4 with TRBJ2-2; either TRBD1 or TRBD2 may supply D (5 bases each). The CDR3 runs 15 residues. Between the trimmed V and J ends, which lost 0 bases and 3 bases, there was a span of 8 bases. The CDR3 is CASSLAGPYTGELFF. For the CDR3, the DNA is TGTGCCAGCAGTTTAGCGGGACCCTACACCGGGGAGCTGTTTTTT.

This clonotype has a handful of counts. This sequence joins TRBV7-6 and TRBJ2-7; TRBD2 matches 11 bases. This CDR3 has 15 amino acids. The germline gives CDR1 SGHVS, CDR2 FNYEAQ. Trimming at V came to 1 base and at J to 7 bases, leaving 6 bases not matched to a gene. The CDR3 region has the DNA TGTGCCAGCAGCTTAGAGATAGCGGGAGGGCGAGAGCAGTACTTC. Translation gives CASSLEIAGGREQYF.

This clonotype was seen only a few times. The chain combines TRBV4-1 with TRBJ1-4; TRBD1 agrees at 7 bases. Germline CDR1 reads MGHRA; CDR2 reads YSYEKL. The CDR3 covers 15 residues. The trim removed 0 bases at V and 5 bases at J, leaving 3 bases unmatched. In DNA, the CDR3 is TGCGCCAGCAGCCAAGATGGGACAGAGAATGAAAAACTGTTTTTT. Translation gives CASSQDGTENEKLFF.

The chain links TRBV29-1 to TRBJ2-2; the D call may be TRBD1 or TRBD2 (5 bases each). V shed 7 bases and J shed 1 base, with 19 bases lying between them. This CDR3 is 16 amino acids long. From germline, CDR1 is SQVTM and CDR2 ANQGSEA. The CDR3 protein is CSEPGRVFGNTGELFF. The DNA of the CDR3 is TGCAGCGAACCGGGACGGGTCTTCGGGAACACCGGGGAGCTGTTTTTT.

This clonotype turned up a few times. The chain carries TRBV24-1 and TRBJ2-2; 9 bases agree with TRBD2. This CDR3 is 14 amino acids long. Germline assignment: CDR1 KGHDR and CDR2 SFDVKD. After removal of 8 bases from V and 7 bases from J, the junction contained 7 bases not matched to a gene. The CDR3 here is CATKASGNIGELFF. In nucleotides, the CDR3 is TGTGCCACCAAGGCTAGCGGGAATATCGGGGAGCTGTTTTTT.

The rearrangement links TRBV18 to TRBJ1-2, with 7 bases fitting TRBD1. J was trimmed by 5 bases and V by 0 bases; bases with no gene match: 18. The CDR3 sequence is 19 residues long. In germline, CDR1 is KGHSH, CDR2 LQKENI. CDR3 in amino acids: CASSPPRPPTGTANYGYTF. The CDR3 nucleotides are TGTGCCAGCTCACCACCGCGGCCCCCTACCGGGACAGCGAATTATGGCTACACCTTC. The variable domain in full, completed from reference TRBV18 and TRBJ1-2, reads NAGVMQNPRHLVRRRGQEARLRCSPMKGHSHVYWYRQLPEEGLKFMVYLQKENIIDESGMPKERFSAEFPKEGPSILRIQQVVRGDSAAYFCASSPPRPPTGTANYGYTFGSGTRLTVV.

This clonotype was counted between two and nine times. The V and J genes are TRBV12-3 or TRBV12-4 and TRBJ2-2; D uncertain. CDR3 length: 11 residues. Trimming stripped 9 bases from V and 4 bases from J, with 6 bases between. The CDR3, as DNA: TGTGCCAGTGCGGTCACCGGGGAGCTGTTTTTT. Amino acids: CASAVTGELFF.